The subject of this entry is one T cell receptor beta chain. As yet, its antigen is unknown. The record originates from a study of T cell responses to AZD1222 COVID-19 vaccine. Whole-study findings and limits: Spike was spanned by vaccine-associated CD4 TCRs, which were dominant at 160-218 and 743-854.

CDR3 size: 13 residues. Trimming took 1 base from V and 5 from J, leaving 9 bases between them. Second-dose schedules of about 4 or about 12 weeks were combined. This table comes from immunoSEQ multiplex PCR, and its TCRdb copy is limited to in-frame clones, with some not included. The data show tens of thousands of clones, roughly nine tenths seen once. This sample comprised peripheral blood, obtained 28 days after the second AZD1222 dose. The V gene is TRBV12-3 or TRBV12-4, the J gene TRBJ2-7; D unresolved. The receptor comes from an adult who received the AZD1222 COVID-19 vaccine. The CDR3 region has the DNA TGTGCCAGCAGTTTAGGGGGTCTGAACGAGCAGTACTTC. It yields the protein CASSLGGLNEQYF.